The T cell receptor (beta chain) described here comes from a study of blood T cell repertoires in COVID-19. About the research overall: Acute and convalescent COVID-19 samples came from the United States, Italy and Spain. In each case, the material was cDNA or gDNA derived from T cells, B-cell-depleted T cells, or PBMCs.

Original methodology: Counts of nucleated cells, estimated from reference gene primer amplification, were obtained. Data came from immunoSEQ multiplex PCR; TCRdb stores just in-frame clones and leaves some out. V, J and clone size are taken as reported in that table, and D and trimming were inferred from the DNA itself. This sample has roughly 250,000 clones, with roughly 84% found just once. CDR3 length: 15 amino acids. Germline loops: CDR1 ENHRY, CDR2 SYGVKD. V lost 5 bases and J lost 6; bases outside the gene matches: 7. This receptor was obtained from a woman aged 45 to 65 with acute or convalescent COVID-19. Sequencing input: peripheral blood. The chain has TRBV10-3 and TRBJ2-1, with TRBD2 matching over 10 bases. In nucleotides, the CDR3 is TGTGCCATCAGTTTTGAGCGGGGGGGCCGCAATGAGCAGTTCTTC. Protein product: CAISFERGGRNEQFF.